Below are 26 T cell receptor beta chains sequenced from a single sample in a study of control samples from healthy donors and cancer patients. Clones were read by immunoSEQ multiplex PCR, and TCRdb kept only the in-frame ones, dropping some. This table has about 130,000 clones, roughly 95% appearing once. The sequenced material came from blood. The source of these receptors is a man aged 25-40 years in good health.

This clone was recorded many times. The chain is built from TRBV4-1 and TRBJ2-1; the D is unclear. Trimming removed 1 base at V and 2 bases at J, with 15 bases between. The CDR3 contains 17 residues. CDR1 MGHRA and CDR2 YSYEKL come from the germline V gene. CDR3 bases: TGCGCCAGCAGCCAAGCTGTTGGGCTCCTTACCTACAATGAGCAGTTCTTC. This gives the protein CASSQAVGLLTYNEQFF.

The genes are TRBV2 and TRBJ1-1, with 8 positions matching TRBD1. V lost 8 bases to trimming and J lost 5 bases; unmatched junction nucleotides: 7. Germline-derived CDR1 and CDR2 are SNHLY and FYNNEI. This CDR3 spans 13 amino acids. CDR3 coding DNA: TGTGCCAGCCATAGACAGGGGCGGACTGAAGCTTTCTTT. Protein: CASHRQGRTEAFF.

J is TRBJ1-6 and V is TRBV19; D gene ambiguous. The CDR3 has 14 amino acids. Looked up from germline, CDR1 is LNHDA and CDR2 is SQIVND (reference sequence). The ends were cut back, 7 bases at V and 8 bases at J, with 15 bases in the middle. The CDR3 loop reads CASTPDGAYSPLHF. Here the CDR3 DNA reads TGTGCCAGTACCCCGGACGGAGCCTATTCACCCCTCCACTTT.

The chain recombines TRBV7-2 with TRBJ2-5; possibly TRBD2 for D (6 bases). The ends were cut back, 1 base at V and 8 bases at J, with 14 bases in the middle. CDR1 and CDR2 from the germline V gene are SGHTA and FQGNSA. The CDR3 runs to 14 residues. CDR3 region: CASSLEEAGGTQYF. CDR3 nucleotide sequence: TGTGCCAGCAGCTTAGAAGAAGCGGGCGGTACCCAGTACTTC.

The chain joins TRBV5-1 to TRBJ2-1; the match to TRBD1 covers 7 bases. CDR3 length: 15 residues. The germline CDR1 and CDR2 sequences are SGHRS and YFSETQ. J lost 3 bases, V lost 5 bases, and 8 bases had no gene match. Written as DNA, the CDR3 is TGCGCCAGCAGTCCCGAGGGGGCTTTCTACAATGAGCAGTTCTTC. Its protein product is CASSPEGAFYNEQFF.

The chain joins TRBV19 to TRBJ1-1, with D unclear. Germline-derived CDR1 and CDR2 are LNHDA and SQIVND (reference sequence). Trimming cost V 8 bases and J 0 bases, with 19 bases left between them. The CDR3 sequence is 16 residues long. This chain's CDR3 is CASGFGKVRMNTEAFF. Written as DNA, the CDR3 is TGTGCCAGTGGATTTGGGAAGGTGAGGATGAACACTGAAGCTTTCTTT.

V and J are TRBV9 and TRBJ2-7; TRBD1 is a possible D gene (5 bases). Looked up from germline, CDR1 is SGDLS and CDR2 is YYNGEE. V was trimmed by 2 bases and J by 3 bases, leaving 12 bases between them. The CDR3 sequence is 14 residues long. CDR3 in DNA: TGTGCCAGCAGCGTTGATGGACAAATCTACGAGCAGTACTTC. Its protein is CASSVDGQIYEQYF.

V usage is TRBV7-2 and J usage is TRBJ1-3; 9 nucleotides agree with TRBD1. The CDR3 runs to 15 residues. The V gene's germline CDR1 is SGHTA and CDR2 FQGNSA. V lost 0 bases, J lost 8 bases, and 5 bases stayed unmatched. CDR3 protein: CASSLALGQGHTIYF. As DNA, the CDR3 is TGTGCCAGCAGCTTAGCGCTGGGACAGGGACACACCATATATTTT.

This chain connects TRBV18 to TRBJ2-1; a possible D gene is TRBD2 (5 bases). Trimming left V 4 bases short and J 4 bases short, with 11 bases between. This CDR3 comprises 14 residues. Per the germline V gene, CDR1 is KGHSH and CDR2 is LQKENI. The CDR3 protein is CASSLVSGYNEQFF. The DNA for the CDR3 is TGTGCCAGCTCACTAGTTTCGGGGTACAATGAGCAGTTCTTC.

This clone is a singleton in its sample. The chain recombines TRBV10-3 with TRBJ1-1; D gene uncertain. Trimming took off 7 bases at V and 1 base at J, with 10 bases between the two ends. The CDR3 totals 13 residues. Per germline, CDR1 ENHRY and CDR2 SYGVKD. CDR3 in amino acids: CAITGAGNTEAFF. The CDR3 coding sequence is TGTGCCATCACGGGCGCTGGGAACACTGAAGCTTTCTTT.

The chain joins TRBV5-1 to TRBJ2-1; 7 positions match TRBD1. Germline CDR1 is SGHRS and CDR2 is YFSETQ. The CDR3 runs 13 residues. The V and J ends lost 5 bases and 5 bases, in that order; junction bases with no gene match: 4. The CDR3 here is CASRATGNNEQFF. CDR3 nucleotides: TGCGCCAGCAGGGCGACAGGGAACAATGAGCAGTTCTTC.

This clone was seen only once. The V and J genes are TRBV19 and TRBJ1-1; D call uncertain. With 3 bases removed from V and 2 bases from J, the gap between germline ends came to 13 bases. Germline V gives CDR1 LNHDA, CDR2 SQIVND (reference sequence). This CDR3 region has 15 residues. CDR3 DNA sequence: TGTGCCAGTAGTATTAATAGCCAGCTCAACACTGAAGCTTTCTTT. Translation: CASSINSQLNTEAFF.

The chain uses TRBV27 and TRBJ2-7; weak D call: TRBD2 (6 bases). Germline assignment: CDR1 MNHEY and CDR2 SMNVEV (reference sequence). V lost 4 bases, J lost 6 bases, and 10 bases lay in between. This CDR3 spans 12 amino acids. CDR3 amino acids: CASSSRGGEQYF. The CDR3 nucleotides are TGTGCCAGCAGTTCCCGGGGAGGCGAGCAGTACTTC.

The chain joins TRBV27 to TRBJ1-4, with D maybe TRBD1 (5 bases). This CDR3 region has 14 residues. The germline V gene has CDR1 MNHEY and CDR2 SMNVEV (reference sequence). V was trimmed by 2 bases and J by 7 bases, leaving 11 bases between them. This chain's CDR3 is CASSLGQGSEKLFF. CDR3 nucleotides: TGTGCCAGCAGTTTAGGGCAGGGCAGTGAAAAACTGTTTTTT.

The V and J genes are TRBV9 and TRBJ2-2; a weak D match, TRBD2 (6 bases). Germline V CDR1 and CDR2: SGDLS, YYNGEE. The V end lost 1 base, the J end lost 2 bases, and 15 bases lay between the germline ends. This CDR3 is 17 amino acids long. The CDR3, as DNA: TGTGCCAGCAGCGTAAAGGACCGCGGGGCAAACACCGGGGAGCTGTTTTTT. Its translation: CASSVKDRGANTGELFF.

This rearrangement joins TRBV28 to TRBJ1-2, with TRBD1 matching 8 bases. The CDR3 length is 17 residues. V dropped 6 bases and J dropped 0; count of bases not matched to a gene: 12. CDR1 and CDR2 from the germline V gene are MDHEN and SYDVKM. CDR3 protein: CASRPRTGKGPNYGYTF. In DNA, the CDR3 is TGTGCCAGCAGGCCCCGGACAGGGAAAGGGCCTAACTATGGCTACACCTTC.

The V call is TRBV5-1, the J call TRBJ1-2; TRBD1 agrees at 8 bases. Per the germline V gene, CDR1 is SGHRS and CDR2 is YFSETQ. This CDR3 spans 12 amino acids. The V segment lost 3 bases and the J segment 7 bases; nucleotides outside the gene matches: 2. The CDR3 DNA reads TGCGCCAGCAGCTGGACAGGGACTGGCTACACCTTC. Translating gives CASSWTGTGYTF.

V usage is TRBV30 and J usage is TRBJ2-5; 9 nucleotides align to TRBD2. V trimming: 5 bases; J trimming: 2 bases; junction bases outside the gene matches: 3. CDR1 and CDR2 (germline): GTSNPN, SVGIG (reference sequence). This CDR3 has 13 residues. The CDR3 region has the DNA TGTGCCTGGGGTGCGGGGGGGCAAGAGACCCAGTACTTC. Translation: CAWGAGGQETQYF.

This sequence joins TRBV3-1 (or the pseudogene TRBV3-2) and TRBJ1-2; D is undetermined. V lost 5 bases to trimming and J lost 4 bases, with 17 bases between them. Germline V CDR1 and CDR2: LGHDT, YNNKEL (reference sequence). CDR3 length: 15 amino acids. Here the CDR3 reads CASSFGILVLYGYTF. The CDR3 bases are TGTGCCAGCAGCTTCGGAATTCTGGTGCTCTATGGCTACACCTTC.

This chain connects TRBV5-5 to TRBJ2-3, with D possibly matching TRBD2 (6 bases). Trimming took off 5 bases at V and 5 bases at J, with 21 bases between the two ends. Looked up from germline, CDR1 is SGHKS and CDR2 is YYEKEE (reference sequence). CDR3 length: 16 residues. CDR3 DNA: TGTGCCAGCAGTTTCCGGGACTCCTTGGGCGGAGATACGCAGTATTTT. The encoded protein is CASSFRDSLGGDTQYF.

The CDR3 DNA is TGTGCCAGCTCACCAACTTACAATCAGCCCCAGCATTTT. Residues: CASSPTYNQPQHF. This sequence joins TRBV18 and TRBJ1-5; no clear D. V dropped 2 bases and J dropped 3 bases, with 5 bases sitting between them. Germline V CDR1 and CDR2: KGHSH, LQKENI. CDR3 length equals 13 residues.

The V gene is TRBV7-2, the J gene TRBJ2-5; 11 bases agree with TRBD2. From germline, CDR1 is SGHTA and CDR2 FQGNSA. CDR3 length: 16 residues. V trimming: 2 bases; J trimming: 2 bases; junction bases outside the gene matches: 4. This CDR3 is CASSLSPSGGQETQYF. The CDR3 nucleotides are TGTGCCAGCAGCTTAAGCCCTAGCGGGGGGCAAGAGACCCAGTACTTC.

The chain recombines TRBV7-9 with TRBJ2-5; D assignment may be TRBD1 or TRBD2 (6 bases each). CDR3 length equals 15 residues. Trimming took off 1 base at V and 4 bases at J, with 13 bases between the two ends. Germline V lookup: CDR1 SEHNR, CDR2 FQNEAQ (reference sequence). DNA of the CDR3: TGTGCCAGCAGCTTAGGGCAGGGGACTGTAGAGACCCAGTACTTC. Translated, it gives CASSLGQGTVETQYF.

The chain couples TRBV2 to TRBJ1-3; 7 bases align to TRBD1. The V gene end was trimmed by 4 bases and the J gene end by 4 bases; junction bases not matched to a gene: 7. In germline, CDR1 is SNHLY, CDR2 FYNNEI. The CDR3 is 15 residues long. The CDR3 sequence: CASSAGTARGNTIYF. The CDR3, as DNA: TGTGCCAGCAGTGCCGGGACAGCGCGCGGAAACACCATATATTTT. Filled out from reference TRBV2 and TRBJ1-3, the complete variable domain reads EPEVTQTPSHQVTQMGQEVILRCVPISNHLYFYWYRQILGQKVEFLVSFYNNEISEKSEIFDDQFSVERPDGSNFTLKIRSTKLEDSAMYFCASSAGTARGNTIYFGEGSWLTVV.

Here the CDR3 reads CASSRELGSGGFEQYF. DNA of the CDR3: TGTGCCAGCAGCCGGGAATTAGGCAGCGGGGGTTTCGAGCAGTACTTC. The chain recombines TRBV7-9 with TRBJ2-7; 8 bases agree with TRBD2. V trimming: 5 bases; J trimming: 6 bases; junction bases outside the gene matches: 15. This CDR3 has 16 residues. Germline CDR1 and CDR2: SEHNR and FQNEAQ (reference sequence).

This rearrangement joins TRBV2 to TRBJ2-2; 7 nucleotides agree with TRBD1. V was pared by 2 bases and J by 5 bases, with 5 bases of the junction left unmatched. The CDR3 has 15 amino acids. Per the germline V gene, CDR1 is SNHLY and CDR2 is FYNNEI. The chain's CDR3 is CASSERGLGTGELFF. DNA of the CDR3: TGTGCCAGCAGTGAAAGGGGGCTAGGGACCGGGGAGCTGTTTTTT.